This TCR beta chain stems from a study of regulatory T cells in long-lasting Graves disease. Study-level results: Favoring TRBV28, TRBJ1-2 and TRBJ2-5 was a feature seen in persistent disease.

This CDR3 region has 16 residues. J lost 0 bases, V lost 5 bases, and 4 bases had no gene match. Germline V gene data show CDR1 as PRHDT and CDR2 as FYEKMQ (reference sequence). A word on this clonotype: Its matching antigen is unknown.

Both iRepertoire HTBI primers and Arm-PCR of CDR3 regions were used to build the TCR beta libraries. TCRdb analysed the multiplex PCR reads with MiXCR anew, one entry per CDR3 protein. There are approximately 380,000 distinct CDR3 sequences in the sample; less than 25% occur only once, and more than 20% lies in the top ten. This sample's time point: persistent/refractory GD, antithyroid drugs over 5 years with positive TRAb. The TCR library was made from RNA extracted from PBMCs. Here the sequenced sample was peripheral blood mononuclear cells (PBMCs), taken when the disease was refractory, from a patient treated with antithyroid drugs. The receptor comes from a female donor with Graves disease. The chain recombines TRBV13 with TRBJ2-7, with 13 bases identical to TRBD2. Here the CDR3 reads CASSGGLAGSSYEQYF. In nucleotides, the CDR3 is TGTGCCAGCAGCGGGGGACTAGCGGGAAGCTCCTACGAGCAGTACTTC.